Below are 19 T cell receptor beta chains sequenced from a single sample in a study of shared clonotypes between healthy human individuals. Clones were read by immunoSEQ multiplex PCR, and TCRdb kept only the in-frame ones, dropping some. The sample contains roughly 1 million clones, approximately 80% of which appear only once. The sequencing sample was made of memory CD4+ T cells from PBMCs. Subset defined: CD45RA-negative fraction. The receptors derive from a man between 18 and 29 years old in good health. Some clones in this sample may be carry-over from other donors' samples.

This clone was found a few times. This chain links TRBV28 with TRBJ1-3, with D possibly being TRBD1 (5 bases). The germline V and J ends were trimmed by 8 bases and 3 bases, with 26 bases remaining between them. This CDR3 region has 18 residues. Per germline, CDR1 MDHEN and CDR2 SYDVKM. In DNA, the CDR3 is TGTGCCAGCGGGGGACTCGACAGACACACAGGCGGTGGAAACACCATATATTTT. This codes for CASGGLDRHTGGGNTIYF. The complete variable domain, with remaining parts taken from reference TRBV28 and TRBJ1-3, reads DVKVTQSSRYLVKRTGEKVFLECVQDMDHENMFWYRQDPGLGLRLIYFSYDVKMKEKGDIPEGYSVSREKKERFSLILESASTNQTSMYLCASGGLDRHTGGGNTIYFGEGSWLTVV.

This chain connects TRBV11-2 to TRBJ1-1; maybe TRBD1 (5 bases). The V and J ends lost 3 bases and 4 bases respectively, with 15 bases between them. The CDR3 is made up of 15 amino acids. Looked up from germline, CDR1 is SGHAT and CDR2 is FQNNGV. The chain's CDR3 is CASSFTAGFGTEAFF. In DNA, the CDR3 is TGTGCCAGCAGCTTCACCGCAGGGTTTGGCACTGAAGCTTTCTTT.

V and J are TRBV9 and TRBJ2-3, with D perhaps TRBD1 (6 bases). The CDR3 covers 15 residues. The ends were cut back, 0 bases at V and 6 bases at J, with 14 bases in the middle. The germline V gene has CDR1 SGDLS and CDR2 YYNGEE. Here the CDR3 DNA reads TGTGCCAGCAGCGTAGCGGCCGTTCAGGGGGATACGCAGTATTTT. This codes for CASSVAAVQGDTQYF.

The chain employs TRBV11-2 and TRBJ2-1, with unresolved D. The CDR3 sequence is 14 residues long. Trimming cost V 2 bases and J 1 base, with 6 bases left between them. Germline values: CDR1 SGHAT, CDR2 FQNNGV. CDR3 nucleotides: TGTGCCAGCAGCTTACGATTGTCCTACAATGAGCAGTTCTTC. It encodes CASSLRLSYNEQFF.

Written as DNA, the CDR3 is TGTGCCAGCAGGGGGGCTACGCTCTCATATCAGCCCCAGCATTTT. This gives the protein CASRGATLSYQPQHF. The genes are TRBV6-1 and TRBJ1-5, with D possibly being TRBD1 (6 bases). This CDR3 is built from 15 residues. V shed 6 bases and J shed 5 bases, with 17 bases lying between them. Germline loops: CDR1 MNHNS, CDR2 SASEGT.

In this sample, this clone turned up a few times. The chain employs TRBV30 and TRBJ1-4, with D perhaps TRBD1 (5 bases). Trimming shortened V by 2 bases and J by 5 bases, and 9 bases separated the two germline ends. Germline-derived CDR1 and CDR2 are GTSNPN and SVGIG (reference sequence). The CDR3 spans 13 residues. CDR3 loop: CAWSQGLNEKLFF. The CDR3 DNA is TGTGCCTGGAGTCAGGGTTTGAATGAAAAACTGTTTTTT. Full variable domain (missing parts from reference TRBV30 and TRBJ1-4): SQTIHQWPATLVQPVGSPLSLECTVEGTSNPNLYWYRQAAGRGLQLLFYSVGIGQISSEVPQNLSASRPQDRQFILSSKKLLLSDSGFYLCAWSQGLNEKLFFGSGTQLSVL.

V and J are TRBV10-3 and TRBJ2-5; 9 bases agree with TRBD2. The CDR3 runs to 16 residues. The V segment lost 1 base and the J segment 1 base; nucleotides outside the gene matches: 4. Looked up from germline, CDR1 is ENHRY and CDR2 is SYGVKD. DNA for the CDR3: TGTGCCATCAGTGAGTGGGCTAGCGGGGTCCAAGAGACCCAGTACTTC. Translating it yields CAISEWASGVQETQYF.

The V and J genes are TRBV10-3 and TRBJ2-1, with 11 bases matching TRBD1. After removal of 6 bases from V and 0 bases from J, the junction contained 13 bases not matched to a gene. CDR1 and CDR2 from the germline V gene are ENHRY and SYGVKD. CDR3 length: 19 amino acids. CDR3 in DNA: TGTGCCATCAGAATCACCGGGACAGGGGGTTCTCACTCCTACAATGAGCAGTTCTTC. Encoded protein: CAIRITGTGGSHSYNEQFF.

The J gene is TRBJ2-3, the V gene TRBV5-1; D could derive from TRBD1 or TRBD2 (5 bases each). V lost 6 bases and J lost 3, with 11 bases in between. Germline V gene sequence: CDR1 SGHRS, CDR2 YFSETQ. This CDR3 contains 13 residues. This CDR3 reads CASTYEGTDTQYF. For the CDR3, the DNA is TGCGCCAGCACCTACGAGGGGACAGATACGCAGTATTTT. Full variable domain (missing parts from reference TRBV5-1 and TRBJ2-3): KAGVTQTPRYLIKTRGQQVTLSCSPISGHRSVSWYQQTPGQGLQFLFEYFSETQRNKGNFPGRFSGRQFSNSRSEMNVSTLELGDSALYLCASTYEGTDTQYFGPGTRLTVL.

This sequence joins TRBV6-1 and TRBJ1-2; a weak D match, TRBD1 (5 bases). Germline loops: CDR1 MNHNS, CDR2 SASEGT. There are 15 residues in the CDR3. V was shortened by 7 bases and J by 0 bases, with 15 bases between the two germline ends. The CDR3 reads CASIQPGGANYGYTF. The DNA of the CDR3 is TGTGCCAGCATTCAACCCGGGGGAGCTAACTATGGCTACACCTTC.

The J gene is TRBJ1-2, the V gene TRBV19; the D gene is possibly TRBD1 (6 bases). The CDR3 is 16 amino acids. V lost 4 bases, J lost 5 bases, and 20 bases lay in between. Germline V gene lookup returns CDR1 LNHDA and CDR2 SQIVND (reference sequence). In DNA form, the CDR3 reads TGTGCCAGTAGTACACCAGGGGCAGGGGAATTATATGGCTACACCTTC. Its protein is CASSTPGAGELYGYTF.

This clone was seen a few times. The genes are TRBV2 and TRBJ2-7; 9 positions agree with TRBD2. Germline V CDR1 and CDR2: SNHLY, FYNNEI. The CDR3 is 13 residues long. Losses at the gene ends were 7 bases for V and 1 base for J; bases not matched to a gene: 2. CDR3 sequence: CASTSGVSYEQYF. The CDR3 DNA follows: TGTGCCAGCACTAGCGGGGTGTCCTACGAGCAGTACTTC.

This chain links TRBV5-1 with TRBJ2-1; D remains ambiguous. In germline, CDR1 is SGHRS, CDR2 YFSETQ. The CDR3 runs to 13 residues. V gave up 1 base and J gave up 7 bases, with 9 bases separating them. The CDR3 is CASSLYSENEQFF. Here the CDR3 DNA reads TGCGCCAGCAGCTTGTATAGTGAAAATGAGCAGTTCTTC.

The chain carries TRBV22-1 and TRBJ1-2. TRBV22-1 constitutes a pseudogene. The length of the CDR3 is 16 residues. The CDR3 region has the DNA TGTCCTGGGAGTCCGACTAGAGCGAGAAAGACCTATGGCTACACCTTC. This gives the protein CPGSPTRARKTYGYTF.

Only one count was recorded for this clone. The chain joins TRBV10-3 to TRBJ2-1; D not resolved. Germline lookup yields CDR1 ENHRY and CDR2 SYGVKD. V was cut by 2 bases and J by 5 bases, with 10 bases left in between. This CDR3 is 14 amino acids long. CDR3 sequence: CAISEVGRNNEQFF. In DNA, the CDR3 is TGTGCCATCAGTGAGGTAGGGCGGAACAATGAGCAGTTCTTC.

V usage is TRBV6-6 and J usage is TRBJ2-7, with a tentative D call TRBD2 (6 bases). CDR3 length: 14 amino acids. CDR1 and CDR2 (germline): MNHNY, SVGAGI (reference sequence). Deletions cut 7 bases from V and 2 bases from J, with 15 bases between. This CDR3 is CASMKQGLTYEQYF. In nucleotides, the CDR3 is TGTGCCAGCATGAAGCAGGGACTTACCTACGAGCAGTACTTC.

This clone was recorded only once. The chain has TRBV18 and TRBJ2-5, with D hard to call. Germline V CDR1 and CDR2: KGHSH, LQKENI. The CDR3 is 11 amino acids. Trimming shortened V by 6 bases and J by 3 bases, and 5 bases separated the two germline ends. This CDR3 reads CASSTKETQYF. Here the CDR3 DNA reads TGTGCCAGCTCCACCAAAGAGACCCAGTACTTC. The complete variable domain, with remaining parts taken from reference TRBV18 and TRBJ2-5, reads NAGVMQNPRHLVRRRGQEARLRCSPMKGHSHVYWYRQLPEEGLKFMVYLQKENIIDESGMPKERFSAEFPKEGPSILRIQQVVRGDSAAYFCASSTKETQYFGPGTRLLVL.

The rearrangement links TRBV11-2 to TRBJ2-1; a possible D gene is TRBD2 (5 bases). Germline V CDR1 and CDR2: SGHAT, FQNNGV. This CDR3 has 15 amino acids. Trimming stripped 4 bases from V and 4 bases from J, with 14 bases between. The CDR3 coding sequence is TGTGCCAGCAGCTCCGCTCGTGAGCGGTACAATGAGCAGTTCTTC. Amino acid sequence: CASSSARERYNEQFF.

The V call is TRBV4-1, the J call TRBJ2-3, with D maybe TRBD2 (6 bases). Per the germline V gene, CDR1 is MGHRA and CDR2 is YSYEKL. CDR3 size: 20 residues. Trimming stripped 0 bases from V and 0 bases from J, with 22 bases between. The CDR3 bases are TGCGCCAGCAGCCAAGAATTTTATGGGGGTCTAGCGACTAGCACAGATACGCAGTATTTT. Protein: CASSQEFYGGLATSTDTQYF.